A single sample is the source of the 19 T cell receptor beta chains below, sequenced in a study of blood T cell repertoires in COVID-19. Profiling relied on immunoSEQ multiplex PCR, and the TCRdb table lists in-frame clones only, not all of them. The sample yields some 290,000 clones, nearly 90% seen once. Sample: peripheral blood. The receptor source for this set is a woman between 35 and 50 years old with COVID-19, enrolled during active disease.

The CDR3 reads CATATSGATYEQYF. The CDR3 DNA reads as TGTGCCACCGCGACTAGCGGGGCTACCTACGAGCAGTACTTC. This chain uses TRBV24-1 with TRBJ2-7; TRBD2 matches at 11 bases. Germline assignment: CDR1 KGHDR and CDR2 SFDVKD. Trimming at V came to 9 bases and at J to 2 bases, leaving 5 bases not matched to a gene. The CDR3 has 14 amino acids.

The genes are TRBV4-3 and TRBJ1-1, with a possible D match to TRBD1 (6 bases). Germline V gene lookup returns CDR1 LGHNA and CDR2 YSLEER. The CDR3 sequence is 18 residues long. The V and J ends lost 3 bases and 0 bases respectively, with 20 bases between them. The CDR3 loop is CASSHPRIQGTMNTEAFF. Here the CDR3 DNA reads TGCGCCAGCAGCCATCCCCGCATACAGGGCACAATGAACACTGAAGCTTTCTTT.

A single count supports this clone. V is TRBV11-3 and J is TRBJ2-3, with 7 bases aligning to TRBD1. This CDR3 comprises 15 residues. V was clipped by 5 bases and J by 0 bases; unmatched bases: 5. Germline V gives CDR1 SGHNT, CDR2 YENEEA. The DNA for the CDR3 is TGTGCCAGCAGCCTTGGGACAGCTAGCACAGATACGCAGTATTTT. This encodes CASSLGTASTDTQYF.

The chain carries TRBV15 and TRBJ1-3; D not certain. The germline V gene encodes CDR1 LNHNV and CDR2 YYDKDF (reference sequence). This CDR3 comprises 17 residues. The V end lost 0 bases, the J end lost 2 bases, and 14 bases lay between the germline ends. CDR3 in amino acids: CATSRENRLSPGNTIYF. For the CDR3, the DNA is TGTGCCACCAGCAGAGAGAACCGACTAAGCCCTGGAAACACCATATATTTT.

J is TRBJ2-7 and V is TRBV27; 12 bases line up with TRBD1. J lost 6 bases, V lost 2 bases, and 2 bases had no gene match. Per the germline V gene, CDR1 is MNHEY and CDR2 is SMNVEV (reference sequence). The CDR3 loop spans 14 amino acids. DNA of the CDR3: TGTGCCAGCAGTTTAGGGACAGGGGGCGTCGAGCAGTACTTC. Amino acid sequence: CASSLGTGGVEQYF.

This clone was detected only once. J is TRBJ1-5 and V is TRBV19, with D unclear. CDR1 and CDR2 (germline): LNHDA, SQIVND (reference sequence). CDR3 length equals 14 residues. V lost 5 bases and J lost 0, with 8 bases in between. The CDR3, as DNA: TGTGCCAGTAGTCCAACTTATAGCAATCAGCCCCAGCATTTT. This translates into CASSPTYSNQPQHF.

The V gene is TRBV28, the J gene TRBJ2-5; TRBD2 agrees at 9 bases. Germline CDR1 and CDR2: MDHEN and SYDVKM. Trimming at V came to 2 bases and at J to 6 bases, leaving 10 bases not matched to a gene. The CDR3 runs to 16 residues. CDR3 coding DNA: TGTGCCAGCAGTTTAAATGGCGGGAGGGCCGGGAAGACCCAGTACTTC. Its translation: CASSLNGGRAGKTQYF.

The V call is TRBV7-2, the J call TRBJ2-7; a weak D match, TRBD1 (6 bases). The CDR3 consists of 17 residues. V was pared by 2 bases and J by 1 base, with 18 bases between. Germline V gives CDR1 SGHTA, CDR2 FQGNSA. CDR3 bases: TGTGCCAGCAGCTTACCCCTACAGGGCCCGACATCCTACGAGCAGTACTTC. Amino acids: CASSLPLQGPTSYEQYF. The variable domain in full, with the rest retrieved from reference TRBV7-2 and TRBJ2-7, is GAGVSQSPSNKVTEKGKDVELRCDPISGHTALYWYRQSLGQGLEFLIYFQGNSAPDKSGLPSDRFSAERTGGSVSTLTIQRTQQEDSAVYLCASSLPLQGPTSYEQYFGPGTRLTVT.

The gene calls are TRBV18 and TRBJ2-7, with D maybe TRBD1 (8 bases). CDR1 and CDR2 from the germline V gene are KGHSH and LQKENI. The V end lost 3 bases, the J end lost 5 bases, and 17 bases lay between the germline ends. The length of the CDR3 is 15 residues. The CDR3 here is CASSPLEQGGNEQYF. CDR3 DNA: TGTGCCAGCTCACCCCTTGAACAGGGGGGGAACGAGCAGTACTTC.

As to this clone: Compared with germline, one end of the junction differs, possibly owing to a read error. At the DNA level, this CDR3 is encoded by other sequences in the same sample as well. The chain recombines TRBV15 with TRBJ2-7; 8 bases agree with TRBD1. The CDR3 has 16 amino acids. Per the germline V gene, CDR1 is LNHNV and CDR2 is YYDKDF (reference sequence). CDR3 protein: CATSRPGTGSSYEQYF. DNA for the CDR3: TGCGCCACCAGCAGACCAGGGACAGGAAGCTCCTACGAGCAGTACTTC.

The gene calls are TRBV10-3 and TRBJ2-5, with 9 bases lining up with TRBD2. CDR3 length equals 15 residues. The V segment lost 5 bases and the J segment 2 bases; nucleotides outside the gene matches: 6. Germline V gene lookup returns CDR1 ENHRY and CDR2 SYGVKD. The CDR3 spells CAISKSLAGQETQYF. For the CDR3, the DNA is TGTGCCATCAGTAAAAGCCTAGCGGGGCAAGAGACCCAGTACTTC.

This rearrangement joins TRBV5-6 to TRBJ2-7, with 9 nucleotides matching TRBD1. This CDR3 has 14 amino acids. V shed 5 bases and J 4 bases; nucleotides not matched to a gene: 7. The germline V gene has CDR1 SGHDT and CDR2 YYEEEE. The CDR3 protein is CASSWGTGPYEQYF. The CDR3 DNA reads TGTGCCAGCAGTTGGGGGACAGGGCCTTACGAGCAGTACTTC.

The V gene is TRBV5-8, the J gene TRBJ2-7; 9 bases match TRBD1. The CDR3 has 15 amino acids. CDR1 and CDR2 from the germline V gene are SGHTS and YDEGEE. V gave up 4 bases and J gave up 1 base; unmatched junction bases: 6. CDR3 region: CASSIGQGRSYEQYF. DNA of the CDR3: TGTGCCAGCAGCATTGGACAGGGGAGGTCCTACGAGCAGTACTTC.

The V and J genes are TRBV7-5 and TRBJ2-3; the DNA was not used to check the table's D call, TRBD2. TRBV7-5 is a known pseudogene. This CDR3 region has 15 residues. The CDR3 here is CARSLEVEESSPQYF. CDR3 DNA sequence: TGTGCCAGAAGCTTAGAGGTAGAGGAGTCATCCCCGCAGTATTTT.

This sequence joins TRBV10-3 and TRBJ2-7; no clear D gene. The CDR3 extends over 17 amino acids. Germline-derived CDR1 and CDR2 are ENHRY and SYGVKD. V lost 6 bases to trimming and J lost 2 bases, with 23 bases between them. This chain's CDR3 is CAISSFSSSVRPYEQYF. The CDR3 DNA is TGTGCCATCAGCTCTTTCAGCTCCAGCGTGCGACCCTACGAGCAGTACTTC.

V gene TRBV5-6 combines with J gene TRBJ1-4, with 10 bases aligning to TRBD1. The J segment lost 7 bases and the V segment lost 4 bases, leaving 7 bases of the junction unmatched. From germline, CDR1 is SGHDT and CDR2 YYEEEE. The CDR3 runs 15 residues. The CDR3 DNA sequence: TGTGCCAGCAGCGTTTTGACAGGGGGCGGTGAAAAACTGTTTTTT. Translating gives CASSVLTGGGEKLFF.

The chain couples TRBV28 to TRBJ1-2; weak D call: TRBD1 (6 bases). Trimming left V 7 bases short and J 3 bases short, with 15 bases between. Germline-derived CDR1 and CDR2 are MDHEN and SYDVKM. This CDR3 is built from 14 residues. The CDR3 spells CASIENRADYGYTF. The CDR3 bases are TGTGCCAGCATCGAGAACAGGGCGGACTATGGCTACACCTTC.

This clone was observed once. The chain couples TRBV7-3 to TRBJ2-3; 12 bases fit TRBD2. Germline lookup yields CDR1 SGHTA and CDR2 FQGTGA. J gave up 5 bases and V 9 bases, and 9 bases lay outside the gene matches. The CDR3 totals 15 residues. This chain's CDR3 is CASSPSGGARDTQYF. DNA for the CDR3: TGTGCCAGTTCCCCTAGCGGGGGGGCGCGAGATACGCAGTATTTT. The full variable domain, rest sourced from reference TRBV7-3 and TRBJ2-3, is GAGVSQTPSNKVTEKGKYVELRCDPISGHTALYWYRQSLGQGPEFLIYFQGTGAADDSGLPNDRFFAVRPEGSVSTLKIQRTERGDSAVYLCASSPSGGARDTQYFGPGTRLTVL.

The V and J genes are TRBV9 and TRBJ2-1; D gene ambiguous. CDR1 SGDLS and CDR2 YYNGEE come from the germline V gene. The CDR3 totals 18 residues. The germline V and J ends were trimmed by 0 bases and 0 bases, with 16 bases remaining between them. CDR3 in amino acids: CASSVAGPCWSSYNEQFF. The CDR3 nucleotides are TGTGCCAGCAGCGTAGCTGGCCCCTGTTGGAGCTCCTACAATGAGCAGTTCTTC.